The 25 T cell receptor beta chains in this list originate from one sample, sequenced in a study of blood T cell repertoires in COVID-19. The repertoire was sequenced with immunoSEQ multiplex PCR; TCRdb's copy has only in-frame clones and lacks some. The sample includes around 200,000 clones, 88% seen only once; the top ten take under 3%. Sequenced sample: PBMCs or T cells enriched from blood (not recorded which). Receptors were obtained from a woman in her thirties who had recovered from COVID-19.

In its sample, this clone was seen a few times. The chain carries TRBV3-1 (or the pseudogene TRBV3-2) and TRBJ1-4, with D possibly TRBD1 on 6 matching bases. The ends were cut back, 6 bases at V and 4 bases at J, with 12 bases in the middle. Germline lookup yields CDR1 LGHDT and CDR2 YNNKEL (reference sequence). CDR3 length: 14 residues. The CDR3 spells CASRLQGINEKLFF. Written as DNA, the CDR3 is TGTGCCAGCAGGCTTCAGGGGATTAATGAAAAACTGTTTTTT.

This chain links TRBV15 with TRBJ1-2; D is possibly TRBD1 (5 bases). CDR1 is LNHNV and CDR2 is YYDKDF in the germline V gene (reference sequence). This CDR3 is 13 amino acids long. Deletions cut 0 bases from V and 6 bases from J, with 8 bases between. CDR3 sequence reads: CATSRDLGDGYTF. CDR3 nucleotides: TGTGCCACCAGCAGAGATTTAGGGGATGGCTACACCTTC.

This clone has a single count. This sequence joins TRBV14 and TRBJ1-2; a possible D gene is TRBD1 (6 bases). CDR1 and CDR2 from the germline V gene are SGHDN and FVKESK. This CDR3 contains 13 residues. The V gene lost 1 base and the J gene lost 8 bases, with 11 bases spanning the gap. This chain's CDR3 is CASSQATGSGYTF. CDR3 nucleotide sequence: TGTGCCAGCAGCCAAGCCACAGGGAGCGGCTACACCTTC.

The chain combines TRBV6-4 with TRBJ2-3, with TRBD2 identical over 15 bases. The CDR3 totals 15 residues. Germline V lookup: CDR1 MRHNA, CDR2 SNTAGT. Losses at the gene ends were 3 bases for V and 7 bases for J; bases not matched to a gene: 2. CDR3 residues: CASSEGTSGGHTQYF. CDR3 nucleotides: TGTGCCAGCAGTGAAGGGACTAGCGGGGGGCATACGCAGTATTTT.

This chain links TRBV7-9 with TRBJ2-5, with 9 bases fitting TRBD2. Germline values: CDR1 SEHNR, CDR2 FQNEAQ (reference sequence). The CDR3 contains 15 residues. J gave up 1 base and V 4 bases, and 4 bases lay outside the gene matches. The CDR3 coding sequence is TGTGCCAGCAGCTCCAGCGGGGGGCCCCAAGAGACCCAGTACTTC. Its translation is CASSSSGGPQETQYF. Based on the CDR3 plus reference TRBV7-9 and TRBJ2-5, the full variable domain is DTGVSQNPRHKITKRGQNVTFRCDPISEHNRLYWYRQTLGQGPEFLTYFQNEAQLEKSRLLSDRFSAERPKGSFSTLEIQRTEQGDSAMYLCASSSSGGPQETQYFGPGTRLLVL.

The J gene is TRBJ2-7, the V gene TRBV19, with D possibly TRBD2 on 7 matching bases. Germline CDR1 reads LNHDA; CDR2 reads SQIVND (reference sequence). CDR3 length: 16 amino acids. V lost 7 bases and J lost 2, with 21 bases in between. CDR3 in DNA: TGTGCCAGTACTCCCGACAATGGGGGGGCACCCTACGAGCAGTACTTC. It specifies CASTPDNGGAPYEQYF.

V gene TRBV12-5 combines with J gene TRBJ2-1; D may be TRBD2 (6 bases). V lost 0 bases and J lost 8, with 11 bases in between. CDR1 is LGHNT, CDR2 FRNRAP, per germline. The CDR3 runs 14 residues. The CDR3 DNA follows: TGTGCTAGTGGTTTGGTCCGACTAGGCTATGAGCAGTTCTTC. Translating it yields CASGLVRLGYEQFF.

This clone has only one observation. The V call is TRBV9, the J call TRBJ2-7; the match to TRBD1 covers 7 bases. The germline V gene encodes CDR1 SGDLS and CDR2 YYNGEE. J lost 0 bases, V lost 3 bases, and 6 bases had no gene match. There are 15 residues in the CDR3. The CDR3 loop is CASSAGQDSSYEQYF. The CDR3 nucleotides are TGTGCCAGCAGCGCCGGACAGGACAGCTCCTACGAGCAGTACTTC.

The chain links TRBV11-3 to TRBJ2-7, with 11 bases aligning to TRBD1. V gave up 5 bases and J gave up 7 bases; unmatched junction bases: 7. This CDR3 has 14 amino acids. Germline V gene sequence: CDR1 SGHNT, CDR2 YENEEA. CDR3 DNA sequence: TGTGCCAGCAGCGCCGGACAGGGGGCTAGAGAGCAGTACTTC. Its protein product is CASSAGQGAREQYF.

This clone was recorded once. J is TRBJ2-1 and V is TRBV6-2 or TRBV6-3; TRBD2 might be the D (5 bases). Germline-derived CDR1 and CDR2 are MNHEY and SVGEGT. The germline V and J ends were trimmed by 0 bases and 3 bases, with 12 bases remaining between them. This CDR3 contains 16 residues. The CDR3 loop reads CASSYSRAVSYNEQFF. The CDR3 DNA reads as TGTGCCAGCAGTTACTCGAGGGCAGTTAGCTACAATGAGCAGTTCTTC.

V and J are TRBV11-2 and TRBJ1-6; D might be TRBD1 (5 bases). The length of the CDR3 is 17 residues. Looked up from germline, CDR1 is SGHAT and CDR2 is FQNNGV. V was shortened by 0 bases and J by 7 bases, with 16 bases between the two germline ends. CDR3 DNA: TGTGCCAGCAGCTTAGATGGGGGGTTGAGAGTCAATTCACCCCTCCACTTT. Amino acid sequence: CASSLDGGLRVNSPLHF. Based on the CDR3 plus reference TRBV11-2 and TRBJ1-6, the full variable domain is EAGVAQSPRYKIIEKRQSVAFWCNPISGHATLYWYQQILGQGPKLLIQFQNNGVVDDSQLPKDRFSAERLKGVDSTLKIQPAKLEDSAVYLCASSLDGGLRVNSPLHFGNGTRLTVT.

V and J are TRBV4-1 and TRBJ1-5; D remains ambiguous. Between the trimmed V and J ends, which lost 1 base and 2 bases, there was a span of 15 bases. Per germline, CDR1 MGHRA and CDR2 YSYEKL. The CDR3 loop spans 17 amino acids. In nucleotides, the CDR3 is TGCGCCAGCAGCCAAGTTGTGGGCCGGAAGCGCAATCAGCCCCAGCATTTT. Its protein is CASSQVVGRKRNQPQHF.

CDR3 loop: CASRFLPIAKNIQYF. The CDR3 region has the DNA TGTGCCAGCAGATTCCTACCAATAGCCAAAAACATTCAGTACTTC. The rearrangement uses TRBV7-6 and TRBJ2-4; no reliable D call. The CDR3 loop spans 15 amino acids. The germline V gene has CDR1 SGHVS and CDR2 FNYEAQ. Trimming left V 6 bases short and J 0 bases short, with 12 bases between. Complete variable domain (other parts from reference TRBV7-6 and TRBJ2-4): GAGVSQSPRYKVTKRGQDVALRCDPISGHVSLYWYRQALGQGPEFLTYFNYEAQQDKSGLPNDRFSAERPEGSISTLTIQRTEQRDSAMYRCASRFLPIAKNIQYFGAGTRLSVL.

As for this clone: Mismatch with germline at one junction end may stem from a read error. V and J are TRBV5-4 and TRBJ1-1; tentative D call: TRBD1 (5 bases). The CDR3 loop spans 17 amino acids. Germline CDR1 SGHNT, CDR2 YYREEE (reference sequence). As DNA, the CDR3 is TGTGCCAGCAGCTTGGAGGCAGGGCGGAGATTGAACGCTGAAGCTTTCTTT. Translation gives CASSLEAGRRLNAEAFF.

V usage is TRBV5-4 and J usage is TRBJ1-2; D possibly corresponds to TRBD1 (6 bases). Trimming removed 0 bases from V and 6 bases from J, with 6 bases in between. Germline loops: CDR1 SGHNT, CDR2 YYREEE (reference sequence). CDR3 length: 12 residues. The CDR3 DNA reads TGTGCCAGCAGCTTGGAGGGGGATGGCTACACCTTC. This encodes CASSLEGDGYTF.

The chain uses TRBV6-2 or TRBV6-3 and TRBJ1-1, with TRBD1 matching over 9 bases. Germline values: CDR1 MNHEY, CDR2 SVGEGT. CDR3 length: 14 amino acids. V lost 6 bases, J lost 3 bases, and 5 bases stayed unmatched. In DNA form, the CDR3 reads TGTGCCAGCAGCTGGGACAGGGAGGACACTGAAGCTTTCTTT. As protein: CASSWDREDTEAFF.

The J gene is TRBJ2-7, the V gene TRBV19, with 10 bases aligning to TRBD2. V lost 2 bases and J lost 3; bases outside the gene matches: 4. This CDR3 is built from 15 residues. Germline-derived CDR1 and CDR2 are LNHDA and SQIVND (reference sequence). In nucleotides, the CDR3 is TGTGCCAGTAGTATATCGGCTAGCGGGGGCTACGAGCAGTACTTC. It codes for CASSISASGGYEQYF.

The V call is TRBV5-6, the J call TRBJ2-7; D may be TRBD1 (5 bases). The CDR3 loop spans 12 amino acids. Looked up from germline, CDR1 is SGHDT and CDR2 is YYEEEE. Trimming removed 3 bases from V and 3 bases from J, with 7 bases in between. CDR3 region: CASSWQGYEQYF. The CDR3 nucleotides read TGTGCCAGCAGCTGGCAGGGCTACGAGCAGTACTTC.

This chain uses TRBV5-5 with TRBJ2-3; 7 bases map to TRBD1. Germline CDR1 is SGHKS and CDR2 is YYEKEE (reference sequence). The CDR3 totals 15 residues. The ends lost 0 bases at V and 2 bases at J; junction bases unmatched: 3. For the CDR3, the DNA is TGTGCCAGCAGCTTGGGACAGGGAGCCACAGATACGCAGTATTTT. This translates into CASSLGQGATDTQYF.

This CDR3 reads CASSYLPGGTNYGYTF. The CDR3 nucleotides are TGTGCCAGCAGTTACCTTCCCGGAGGCACTAACTATGGCTACACCTTC. The chain links TRBV6-2 or TRBV6-3 to TRBJ1-2; D is undetermined. There are 16 residues in the CDR3. V gave up 2 bases and J gave up 0 bases, with 13 bases separating them. Germline V gives CDR1 MNHEY, CDR2 SVGEGT.

A word on this clone: One end of the junction does not line up with germline, which may come from a read error. The rearrangement uses TRBV7-7 and TRBJ2-3; D not resolved. The germline V gene encodes CDR1 SSHAT and CDR2 FNYEAQ (reference sequence). This CDR3 has 13 amino acids. CDR3 sequence (DNA): TGTGCTAGCAGCTTAATCTCCACAGATACGCAGTATTTT. The encoded protein is CASSLISTDTQYF.

The sample holds one count of this clone. The genes are TRBV12-5 and TRBJ1-1, with D unclear. Germline V gene sequence: CDR1 LGHNT, CDR2 FRNRAP. Trimming left V 3 bases short and J 1 base short, with 6 bases between. CDR3 length: 13 amino acids. For the CDR3, the DNA is TGTGCTAGTGGTTTAGAGGCGAACACTGAAGCTTTCTTT. Its protein product is CASGLEANTEAFF.

The chain combines TRBV5-1 with TRBJ2-2; tentatively, D is TRBD2 (6 bases). The CDR3 is 15 residues long. The germline V gene encodes CDR1 SGHRS and CDR2 YFSETQ. V lost 3 bases, J lost 0 bases, and 9 bases lay in between. Here the CDR3 reads CASSWGDPNTGELFF. The CDR3 DNA follows: TGCGCCAGCAGCTGGGGGGACCCGAACACCGGGGAGCTGTTTTTT.

This clone was seen a single time. The CDR3 DNA follows: TGCGCCAGCAGCCTAACCGGGACAGGGGATCAGCCCCAGCATTTT. It yields the protein CASSLTGTGDQPQHF. The chain has TRBV4-3 and TRBJ1-5, with 10 bases aligning to TRBD1. Germline V gene sequence: CDR1 LGHNA, CDR2 YSLEER. The V and J ends lost 4 bases and 5 bases, in that order; junction bases with no gene match: 5. This CDR3 has 15 residues.

The CDR3 is CASSYPGGTEAFF. DNA of the CDR3: TGTGCCAGCAGTTACCCAGGGGGGACTGAAGCTTTCTTT. The chain combines TRBV6-5 with TRBJ1-1; 7 bases are a match to TRBD1. Germline CDR1 MNHEY, CDR2 SVGAGI. J gave up 5 bases and V 2 bases, and 2 bases lay outside the gene matches. CDR3 length equals 13 residues.